This TCR beta chain was obtained from a study of brain T cells in children with intractable seizures. Sequenced by immunoSEQ multiplex PCR; TCRdb stores in-frame clones only, minus some. This table has about 110,000 clones, 90% to 95% appearing once. At least one anti-epileptic drug was given before surgery. Overall study findings and caveats: Pre- and post-surgery blood differed in depth, so pre-surgery absences may be undersampling.

This clone was seen more than once but under ten times. Its cognate antigen is unknown. The sequence was collected from a boy under two years old with hemimegalencephaly and intractable seizures. Specimen: peripheral blood, collected at surgery.

The CDR3 region has the DNA TGTGCCAGCAGTTTAGATTTGATCCGTAGCACAGATACGCAGTATTTT. This translates into CASSLDLIRSTDTQYF. V is TRBV28 and J is TRBJ2-3; D gene ambiguous. The germline V gene encodes CDR1 MDHEN and CDR2 SYDVKM. CDR3 length: 16 residues. Trimming removed 2 bases from V and 0 bases from J, with 12 bases in between.